A single sample is the source of the 30 T cell receptor beta chains below, sequenced in a study of shared clonotypes between healthy human individuals (dated by TCRdb to about 2020). The library was obtained by the immunoSEQ multiplex PCR assay. TCRdb carries this immuneACCESS record with in-frame sequences only. Its versions omit some clonotypes, under half of them owing to an unresolved V gene in the studies checked, with the rest unexplained. The sample table holds about 2.4 million clones, of which 93% were seen once. The top ten hold 0.36% of the sample. The sample was naive CD4+ T cells from PBMCs. This sample's cell subset or site label indicates: CD45RA+ positively selected. The receptors originated from a man younger than 35 in good health. Some clones in this sample may be carry-over from other donors' samples.

The chain couples TRBV2 to TRBJ2-3; possibly TRBD2 for D (6 bases). This CDR3 spans 13 amino acids. CDR1 and CDR2 from the germline V gene are SNHLY and FYNNEI. V lost 7 bases and J lost 2, with 10 bases in between. Here the CDR3 DNA reads TGTGCCAGCATAGCGGCCCACACAGATACGCAGTATTTT. Translating gives CASIAAHTDTQYF. The whole variable domain, remainder taken from reference TRBV2 and TRBJ2-3, is EPEVTQTPSHQVTQMGQEVILRCVPISNHLYFYWYRQILGQKVEFLVSFYNNEISEKSEIFDDQFSVERPDGSNFTLKIRSTKLEDSAMYFCASIAAHTDTQYFGPGTRLTVL.

This sequence joins TRBV11-2 and TRBJ2-5; D unclear. Looked up from germline, CDR1 is SGHAT and CDR2 is FQNNGV. Trimming took off 2 bases at V and 4 bases at J, with 14 bases between the two ends. This CDR3 region has 15 residues. The CDR3 here is CASSLPPPGVETQYF. The CDR3 DNA reads as TGTGCCAGCAGCTTACCCCCCCCGGGTGTAGAGACCCAGTACTTC.

This clone was observed once. The V and J genes are TRBV28 and TRBJ2-7, with 8 bases lining up with TRBD1. Germline values: CDR1 MDHEN, CDR2 SYDVKM. The V segment lost 3 bases and the J segment 7 bases; nucleotides outside the gene matches: 8. This CDR3 comprises 14 residues. This CDR3 is CASSLGQAIREQYF. In DNA form, the CDR3 reads TGTGCCAGCAGTTTGGGACAGGCGATTAGGGAGCAGTACTTC.

The chain has TRBV28 and TRBJ1-5; a weak D match, TRBD1 (6 bases). Germline V CDR1 and CDR2: MDHEN, SYDVKM. CDR3 length: 13 amino acids. V was pared by 6 bases and J by 3 bases, with 9 bases between. Written as DNA, the CDR3 is TGTGCCAGCAGGCGGGACAACAATCAGCCCCAGCATTTT. This encodes CASRRDNNQPQHF.

This rearrangement joins TRBV27 to TRBJ2-1, with D possibly matching TRBD2 (5 bases). CDR1 is MNHEY, CDR2 SMNVEV, per germline (reference sequence). The CDR3 totals 16 residues. The ends were cut back, 5 bases at V and 5 bases at J, with 19 bases in the middle. CDR3 sequence (DNA): TGTGCCAGCAGTCTATATTACGGGATGAGAGACAATGAGCAGTTCTTC. Residues: CASSLYYGMRDNEQFF.

The J gene is TRBJ2-7, the V gene TRBV7-2; D is unclear. V was pared by 0 bases and J by 4 bases, with 4 bases between. Germline V gene lookup returns CDR1 SGHTA and CDR2 FQGNSA. This CDR3 spans 12 amino acids. In DNA form, the CDR3 reads TGTGCCAGCAGCTTAGCAGTGTACGAGCAGTACTTC. Its translation: CASSLAVYEQYF. The full variable domain, rest sourced from reference TRBV7-2 and TRBJ2-7, is GAGVSQSPSNKVTEKGKDVELRCDPISGHTALYWYRQSLGQGLEFLIYFQGNSAPDKSGLPSDRFSAERTGGSVSTLTIQRTQQEDSAVYLCASSLAVYEQYFGPGTRLTVT.

The J gene is TRBJ1-1, the V gene TRBV5-1, with a weak D call TRBD1 (6 bases). The CDR3 totals 13 residues. V was cut by 4 bases and J by 4 bases, with 11 bases left in between. CDR1 is SGHRS and CDR2 is YFSETQ in the germline V gene. For the CDR3, the DNA is TGCGCCAGCAGCCATGGACAGTCCACTGAAGCTTTCTTT. Its protein product is CASSHGQSTEAFF.

The chain carries TRBV4-1 and TRBJ1-2; TRBD1 is a possible D gene (5 bases). This CDR3 is built from 13 residues. V dropped 4 bases and J dropped 7 bases, with 13 bases sitting between them. Per the germline V gene, CDR1 is MGHRA and CDR2 is YSYEKL. This CDR3 is CASSRSTGGGYTF. The CDR3 nucleotides read TGCGCCAGCAGCCGTAGTACAGGAGGTGGCTACACCTTC.

V gene TRBV19 combines with J gene TRBJ1-2; a weak D match, TRBD1 (5 bases). From germline, CDR1 is LNHDA and CDR2 SQIVND (reference sequence). This CDR3 has 13 residues. V lost 5 bases to trimming and J lost 4 bases, with 11 bases between them. In nucleotides, the CDR3 is TGTGCCAGTAGTCCCGACAGCCTCTATGGCTACACCTTC. Protein sequence: CASSPDSLYGYTF.

CDR3 in amino acids: CASRGGGGIQPQHF. The CDR3 nucleotides read TGTGCCAGCAGAGGAGGAGGGGGAATTCAGCCCCAGCATTTT. The chain employs TRBV6-5 and TRBJ1-5; D may be TRBD1 (6 bases). This CDR3 has 14 amino acids. Germline loops: CDR1 MNHEY, CDR2 SVGAGI. Trimming cost V 6 bases and J 6 bases, with 15 bases left between them.

V usage is TRBV7-2 and J usage is TRBJ1-3, with 8 bases aligning to TRBD1. In germline, CDR1 is SGHTA, CDR2 FQGNSA. This CDR3 contains 13 residues. The J segment lost 6 bases and the V segment lost 5 bases, leaving 3 bases of the junction unmatched. CDR3 DNA sequence: TGTGCCAGCAGCCTACAGGGGGAAAACACCATATATTTT. This translates into CASSLQGENTIYF.

The rearrangement links TRBV10-3 to TRBJ1-4; TRBD1 agrees at 8 bases. V lost 8 bases, J lost 3 bases, and 2 bases stayed unmatched. CDR1 is ENHRY, CDR2 SYGVKD, per germline. The CDR3 is 13 amino acids. CDR3 nucleotides: TGTGCCATCGGGGACAGGCCTAATGAAAAACTGTTTTTT. Translating gives CAIGDRPNEKLFF.

The chain has TRBV2 and TRBJ1-6, with 9 positions matching TRBD1. Trimming removed 7 bases from V and 9 bases from J; junction bases left unmatched: 7. Germline loops: CDR1 SNHLY, CDR2 FYNNEI. This CDR3 is built from 14 residues. CDR3: CASTPGQGGSPLHF. CDR3 coding DNA: TGTGCCAGCACCCCGGGACAGGGCGGTTCACCCCTCCACTTT.

The J gene is TRBJ2-5, the V gene TRBV5-6; 8 bases are a match to TRBD1. The germline CDR1 and CDR2 sequences are SGHDT and YYEEEE. V gave up 2 bases and J gave up 4 bases; unmatched junction bases: 1. This CDR3 has 13 residues. The DNA of the CDR3 is TGTGCCAGCAGCTTCAGGGGGCGAGAGACCCAGTACTTC. It yields the protein CASSFRGRETQYF.

The V gene is TRBV5-4, the J gene TRBJ1-2; TRBD1 agrees at 7 bases. Germline V gives CDR1 SGHNT, CDR2 YYREEE (reference sequence). V shed 4 bases and J 2 bases; nucleotides not matched to a gene: 14. CDR3 length: 17 amino acids. CDR3 loop: CASSITGARLPNYGYTF. The CDR3 DNA sequence: TGTGCCAGCAGCATAACAGGGGCTCGTCTACCCAACTATGGCTACACCTTC.

This sequence joins TRBV7-2 and TRBJ2-1, with a possible D match to TRBD2 (5 bases). The CDR3 has 14 amino acids. Germline CDR1 reads SGHTA; CDR2 reads FQGNSA. With 1 base removed from V and 7 bases from J, the gap between germline ends came to 11 bases. The CDR3 region has the DNA TGTGCCAGCAGCTTAGGGCTAGCTTTTAATGAGCAGTTCTTC. Residues: CASSLGLAFNEQFF.

The J gene is TRBJ2-3, the V gene TRBV5-1, with D unresolved. The CDR3 runs to 14 residues. V dropped 1 base and J dropped 5 bases, with 11 bases sitting between them. The germline gives CDR1 SGHRS, CDR2 YFSETQ. The CDR3 reads CASSLLLYGDTQYF. The CDR3 region has the DNA TGCGCCAGCAGCTTGTTACTATACGGAGATACGCAGTATTTT.

The chain is built from TRBV25-1 and TRBJ2-7, with 12 nucleotides matching TRBD1. Germline V CDR1 and CDR2: MGHDK, SYGVNS. The CDR3 has 14 amino acids. J lost 4 bases, V lost 6 bases, and 4 bases had no gene match. As DNA, the CDR3 is TGTGCCAGCAGGCCGGGACAGGGGGCTTACGAGCAGTACTTC. Amino acids: CASRPGQGAYEQYF.

This clone was found once. Different DNA sequences within this sample yield the same CDR3. This sequence joins TRBV20-1 and TRBJ2-7, with D perhaps TRBD1 (5 bases). The CDR3 runs 11 residues. The V end was cut by 6 bases, the J end by 5 bases, with 11 bases between. The germline gives CDR1 DFQATT, CDR2 SNEGSKA (reference sequence). The CDR3 is CSARKGNEQYF. CDR3 coding DNA: TGCAGTGCGAGAAAGGGGAACGAGCAGTACTTC.

The CDR3 coding sequence is TGTGCCAGCAGCTTAGCCGGGACAAGAGTAAAGGAAGCTTTCTTT. Residues: CASSLAGTRVKEAFF. V gene TRBV7-9 combines with J gene TRBJ1-1, with D tentatively TRBD1 (6 bases). The CDR3 totals 15 residues. The V end was cut by 0 bases, the J end by 8 bases, with 16 bases between. Germline CDR1 is SEHNR and CDR2 is FQNEAQ (reference sequence).

V usage is TRBV27 and J usage is TRBJ1-1; tentative D call: TRBD1 (5 bases). This CDR3 contains 14 residues. The V gene lost 3 bases and the J gene lost 0 bases, with 8 bases spanning the gap. The germline CDR1 and CDR2 sequences are MNHEY and SMNVEV (reference sequence). CDR3 residues: CASSFTDMNTEAFF. CDR3 nucleotides: TGTGCCAGCAGTTTCACGGACATGAACACTGAAGCTTTCTTT.

J is TRBJ1-2 and V is TRBV7-2; D unclear. The germline V and J ends were trimmed by 1 base and 8 bases, with 11 bases remaining between them. The germline V gene encodes CDR1 SGHTA and CDR2 FQGNSA. This CDR3 has 13 amino acids. CDR3 loop: CASSLGGLAGYTF. The CDR3 DNA is TGTGCCAGCAGCTTAGGAGGGTTAGCGGGCTACACCTTC. Full variable domain (rest looked up from reference TRBV7-2 and TRBJ1-2): GAGVSQSPSNKVTEKGKDVELRCDPISGHTALYWYRQSLGQGLEFLIYFQGNSAPDKSGLPSDRFSAERTGGSVSTLTIQRTQQEDSAVYLCASSLGGLAGYTFGSGTRLTVV.

In this sample, this clone turned up once. The chain joins TRBV7-2 to TRBJ2-1; maybe TRBD2 (5 bases). This CDR3 is built from 15 residues. Trimming cost V 4 bases and J 7 bases, with 17 bases left between them. Germline CDR1 SGHTA, CDR2 FQGNSA. In DNA form, the CDR3 reads TGTGCCAGCAGCTCGAGGAGAGGGCAGACGAATGAGCAGTTCTTC. Translating gives CASSSRRGQTNEQFF.

J is TRBJ1-4 and V is TRBV2; D gene uncertain. Trimming removed 0 bases from V and 2 bases from J, with 7 bases in between. The CDR3 sequence is 15 residues long. CDR1 is SNHLY and CDR2 is FYNNEI in the germline V gene. CDR3 protein: CASSEAGGTNEKLFF. Here the CDR3 DNA reads TGTGCCAGCAGTGAAGCAGGCGGGACTAATGAAAAACTGTTTTTT.

The V call is TRBV5-1, the J call TRBJ1-2; D remains ambiguous. This CDR3 comprises 14 residues. Trimming cost V 0 bases and J 7 bases, with 13 bases left between them. Germline V CDR1 and CDR2: SGHRS, YFSETQ. The CDR3 loop reads CASSLGVSARGYTF. As DNA, the CDR3 is TGCGCCAGCAGCTTGGGGGTATCCGCGCGTGGCTACACCTTC. Complete variable domain (other parts from reference TRBV5-1 and TRBJ1-2): KAGVTQTPRYLIKTRGQQVTLSCSPISGHRSVSWYQQTPGQGLQFLFEYFSETQRNKGNFPGRFSGRQFSNSRSEMNVSTLELGDSALYLCASSLGVSARGYTFGSGTRLTVV.

On this clone: Sequence at one end of the junction differs from germline and may be a read error. This chain connects TRBV5-4 to TRBJ2-7; D may match TRBD1 or TRBD2 (6 bases each). This CDR3 is built from 14 residues. CDR1 SGHNT and CDR2 YYREEE come from the germline V gene (reference sequence). The CDR3 spells CASSHRGPSCEQYF. CDR3 bases: TGTGCCAGCAGCCACCGGGGGCCCTCCTGCGAGCAGTACTTC.

The rearrangement links TRBV7-9 to TRBJ2-5, with 9 bases identical to TRBD1. The CDR3 consists of 15 residues. Germline trimming cut 1 base from V and 7 bases from J; bases unmatched to any gene: 7. CDR1 SEHNR and CDR2 FQNEAQ come from the germline V gene (reference sequence). This chain's CDR3 is CASSLEQGALGTQYF. The CDR3 DNA sequence: TGTGCCAGCAGCTTAGAACAGGGGGCATTAGGGACCCAGTACTTC.

V is TRBV15 and J is TRBJ2-5, with D tentatively TRBD2 (5 bases). The CDR3 totals 15 residues. Germline V lookup: CDR1 LNHNV, CDR2 YYDKDF (reference sequence). The V and J ends lost 0 bases and 2 bases respectively, with 10 bases between them. CDR3 loop: CATSRDRGAQETQYF. CDR3 nucleotide sequence: TGTGCCACCAGCAGAGATCGGGGAGCACAAGAGACCCAGTACTTC.

The chain recombines TRBV5-8 with TRBJ2-5, with D perhaps being TRBD1 or TRBD2 (6 bases each). Germline V CDR1 and CDR2: SGHTS, YDEGEE. The V and J ends lost 4 bases and 1 base respectively, with 14 bases between them. CDR3 length: 15 amino acids. The CDR3 region is CASSAEGGPQETQYF. CDR3 DNA: TGTGCCAGCAGCGCCGAGGGGGGTCCCCAAGAGACCCAGTACTTC.

The chain uses TRBV19 and TRBJ1-4; 7 bases fit TRBD1. V was clipped by 3 bases and J by 8 bases; unmatched bases: 6. CDR3 length: 14 residues. The germline CDR1 and CDR2 sequences are LNHDA and SQIVND (reference sequence). The CDR3: CASSIDRVEEKLFF. CDR3 DNA: TGTGCCAGTAGTATCGACAGGGTCGAGGAAAAACTGTTTTTT.